These 30 T cell receptor beta chains came from one sample sequenced in a study of cytomegalovirus exposure and HLA in healthy donors (dated by TCRdb to 2016 to 2017). Receptors were amplified or captured by the immunoSEQ multiplex PCR assay. A mixture of 60 forward primers for TCR Vbeta segments and 13 reverse primers for TCR Jbeta segments was used in the multiplex PCR. This immuneACCESS table, as held by TCRdb, lists in-frame sequences with V and J called but not all clones. Of the missing ones, under half trace to an unresolved V gene in checked studies; the others have no known cause. The sample table records about 190,000 clones; more than 85% of these occur just once. Of the sample, 1.5% to 2% falls within the top ten clones. Sequencing was performed on PBMCs. The receptors stem from a woman under 30 in good health and CMV-seronegative.

This chain links TRBV7-3 with TRBJ2-1; TRBD2 matches at 9 bases. CDR1 and CDR2 from the germline V gene are SGHTA and FQGTGA. This CDR3 region has 16 residues. Losses at the gene ends were 6 bases for V and 4 bases for J; bases not matched to a gene: 10. The CDR3 DNA sequence: TGTGCCAGCAGTCGACTAGCGGCAAGCGCGTACAATGAGCAGTTCTTC. Translating gives CASSRLAASAYNEQFF.

V gene TRBV5-5 combines with J gene TRBJ2-5, with TRBD2 matching over 7 bases. The CDR3 consists of 13 residues. From germline, CDR1 is SGHKS and CDR2 YYEKEE (reference sequence). Trimming removed 0 bases from V and 5 bases from J; junction bases left unmatched: 1. The CDR3 nucleotides read TGTGCCAGCAGCTTGGTGGGGGGGGAGACCCAGTACTTC. Translation gives CASSLVGGETQYF.

This clone was found once. One junction end does not reproduce the germline sequence, and a read error may be involved. V is TRBV18 and J is TRBJ2-7; a possible D gene is TRBD2 (6 bases). CDR1 is KGHSH and CDR2 is LQKENI in the germline V gene. This CDR3 is built from 16 residues. CDR3 coding DNA: TGTGCCAGCTCCCCCCTTCGTGGTAGCGGCCTATCGAGCGTCAACTTC. Translating it yields CASSPLRGSGLSSVNF.

The chain carries TRBV6-1 and TRBJ2-7; TRBD2 might be the D (5 bases). Germline V lookup: CDR1 MNHNS, CDR2 SASEGT. V was pared by 3 bases and J by 4 bases, with 13 bases between. The CDR3 is 14 amino acids. The CDR3 loop is CASSDLGVGYEQYF. CDR3 coding DNA: TGTGCCAGCAGTGATCTCGGGGTTGGTTACGAGCAGTACTTC.

The V and J genes are TRBV9 and TRBJ2-2, with 11 bases aligning to TRBD2. Germline CDR1 and CDR2: SGDLS and YYNGEE. The CDR3 extends over 17 amino acids. V shed 5 bases and J 1 base; nucleotides not matched to a gene: 7. The CDR3 reads CASSITGTSGNTGELFF. The CDR3 DNA reads as TGTGCCAGCAGTATTACCGGGACTAGCGGGAACACCGGGGAGCTGTTTTTT.

In DNA, the CDR3 is TGTGCCAGCAGCTTCTTCGGGGGTGCCGGAAACACCATATATTTT. As protein: CASSFFGGAGNTIYF. The chain carries TRBV11-1 and TRBJ1-3; possibly TRBD1 for D (5 bases). CDR1 and CDR2 from the germline V gene are SGHAT and FQDESV (reference sequence). CDR3 size: 15 residues. Trimming shortened V by 3 bases and J by 4 bases, and 13 bases separated the two germline ends.

J is TRBJ1-2 and V is TRBV28; D gene ambiguous. This CDR3 comprises 11 residues. Germline V gives CDR1 MDHEN, CDR2 SYDVKM. V lost 5 bases and J lost 8, with 9 bases in between. In DNA, the CDR3 is TGTGCCAGCAGTAGCCCCGGGGGCTACACCTTC. Protein product: CASSSPGGYTF.

CDR3 region: CASSASSYEQYF. The DNA for the CDR3 is TGCGCCAGCAGCGCGAGCTCCTACGAGCAGTACTTC. The V call is TRBV5-1, the J call TRBJ2-7; no clear D gene. The germline V gene encodes CDR1 SGHRS and CDR2 YFSETQ. This CDR3 spans 12 amino acids. The V end was cut by 4 bases, the J end by 0 bases, with 5 bases between. Together with reference TRBV5-1 and TRBJ2-7, the CDR3 gives the full variable domain: KAGVTQTPRYLIKTRGQQVTLSCSPISGHRSVSWYQQTPGQGLQFLFEYFSETQRNKGNFPGRFSGRQFSNSRSEMNVSTLELGDSALYLCASSASSYEQYFGPGTRLTVT.

Within the sample, this clone is medium-sized. The CDR3 bases are TGTGCCAGCAGTCAACTCGGTAGTTACGAGCAGTACTTC. The encoded protein is CASSQLGSYEQYF. The chain is built from TRBV2 and TRBJ2-7, with D hard to call. From germline, CDR1 is SNHLY and CDR2 FYNNEI. Trimming pared 5 bases from V and 4 bases from J, leaving 12 bases between. The CDR3 is 13 amino acids.

This clone is a singleton in its sample. This chain links TRBV5-6 with TRBJ2-3; D unclear. The V gene's germline CDR1 is SGHDT and CDR2 YYEEEE. V lost 3 bases and J 2 bases, leaving 7 bases between the germline ends. The CDR3 is 13 amino acids. CDR3 protein: CASSSRNTDTQYF. DNA for the CDR3: TGTGCCAGCAGCTCCAGAAACACAGATACGCAGTATTTT. The full variable domain, rest sourced from reference TRBV5-6 and TRBJ2-3, is DAGVTQSPTHLIKTRGQQVTLRCSPKSGHDTVSWYQQALGQGPQFIFQYYEEEERQRGNFPDRFSGHQFPNYSSELNVNALLLGDSALYLCASSSRNTDTQYFGPGTRLTVL.

This clone was seen a few times. The rearrangement uses TRBV7-2 and TRBJ2-2, with D hard to call. The V and J ends lost 4 bases and 6 bases respectively, with 6 bases between them. The CDR3 totals 12 residues. Looked up from germline, CDR1 is SGHTA and CDR2 is FQGNSA. CDR3 sequence (DNA): TGTGCCAGCAGCTACCCGGCCGGGGAGCTGTTTTTT. Translating gives CASSYPAGELFF.

This chain links TRBV30 with TRBJ2-7, with TRBD2 as a possible D gene (7 bases). Trimming pared 0 bases from V and 6 bases from J, leaving 15 bases between. Germline-derived CDR1 and CDR2 are GTSNPN and SVGIG (reference sequence). This CDR3 is built from 14 residues. The CDR3 DNA is TGTGCCTGGAGTGTAGGGGGGGGGCGGGTCGAGCAGTACTTC. Protein product: CAWSVGGGRVEQYF.

The chain joins TRBV19 to TRBJ1-2; D is possibly TRBD1 (6 bases). The CDR3 is 14 residues long. The ends were cut back, 3 bases at V and 2 bases at J, with 10 bases in the middle. Germline V lookup: CDR1 LNHDA, CDR2 SQIVND (reference sequence). The CDR3 sequence: CASSMTTGNYGYTF. DNA of the CDR3: TGTGCCAGTAGTATGACGACAGGCAACTATGGCTACACCTTC.

This chain uses TRBV4-1 with TRBJ1-6; weak D call: TRBD1 (5 bases). Trimming removed 3 bases at V and 9 bases at J, with 15 bases between. Per the germline V gene, CDR1 is MGHRA and CDR2 is YSYEKL. The CDR3 runs 15 residues. CDR3 loop: CASSHFDGGISPLHF. The DNA for the CDR3 is TGCGCCAGCAGCCACTTCGATGGGGGGATTTCACCCCTCCACTTT.

J is TRBJ2-7 and V is TRBV2, with D possibly matching TRBD2 (6 bases). Looked up from germline, CDR1 is SNHLY and CDR2 is FYNNEI. The CDR3 sequence is 16 residues long. V lost 0 bases and J 5 bases, leaving 17 bases between the germline ends. Here the CDR3 reads CASSEAGGVVGDEQYF. The CDR3 DNA sequence: TGTGCCAGCAGTGAAGCGGGCGGGGTTGTAGGCGACGAGCAGTACTTC.

A remark on this clone: Other DNA sequences within the sample encode an identical CDR3. The CDR3 protein is CASSPSYEQYF. CDR3 nucleotide sequence: TGTGCCAGCAGCCCATCCTACGAGCAGTACTTC. V and J are TRBV11-2 and TRBJ2-7, with D unclear. This CDR3 is 11 amino acids long. Germline V lookup: CDR1 SGHAT, CDR2 FQNNGV. Trimming left V 5 bases short and J 1 base short, with 3 bases between.

The rearrangement uses TRBV4-2 and TRBJ1-2; 7 bases align to TRBD1. Germline V lookup: CDR1 LGHNA, CDR2 YNFKEQ. Germline trimming cut 0 bases from V and 5 bases from J; bases unmatched to any gene: 3. The CDR3 spans 14 residues. The CDR3 region is CASSQDDRDYGYTF. CDR3 in DNA: TGTGCCAGCAGCCAAGATGACAGGGATTATGGCTACACCTTC.

This clone has more than one count but fewer than ten. The rearrangement uses TRBV28 and TRBJ1-6, with D possibly being TRBD1 (6 bases). Germline CDR1 is MDHEN and CDR2 is SYDVKM. This CDR3 has 15 residues. The V end was cut by 4 bases, the J end by 4 bases, with 11 bases between. The CDR3 is CASSYTGQYNSPLHF. In nucleotides, the CDR3 is TGTGCCAGCAGTTATACGGGACAATATAATTCACCCCTCCACTTT.

This clone was observed a few times. V gene TRBV29-1 combines with J gene TRBJ2-1, with TRBD1 matching 9 bases. V was clipped by 7 bases and J by 3 bases; unmatched bases: 1. The V gene's germline CDR1 is SQVTM and CDR2 ANQGSEA. This CDR3 region has 12 residues. CDR3 residues: CSAGQGYNEQFF. CDR3 in DNA: TGCAGCGCGGGACAGGGCTACAATGAGCAGTTCTTC.

V and J are TRBV6-1 and TRBJ2-2, with 10 bases identical to TRBD1. Germline V gene lookup returns CDR1 MNHNS and CDR2 SASEGT. The CDR3 extends over 13 amino acids. J was trimmed by 5 bases and V by 8 bases; bases with no gene match: 2. CDR3 amino acids: CASGTGETGELFF. CDR3 nucleotides: TGTGCCAGCGGGACAGGGGAAACCGGGGAGCTGTTTTTT.

V gene TRBV29-1 combines with J gene TRBJ2-7; D is perhaps TRBD1 (5 bases). Germline V gene data show CDR1 as SQVTM and CDR2 as ANQGSEA. Trimming stripped 3 bases from V and 7 bases from J, with 16 bases between. This CDR3 is 13 amino acids long. This CDR3 reads CSVDGAGFREQYF. The CDR3 DNA reads TGCAGCGTTGATGGGGCAGGGTTCCGGGAGCAGTACTTC.

The chain uses TRBV19 and TRBJ1-1; TRBD1 matches 8 bases. The J segment lost 1 base and the V segment lost 6 bases, leaving 10 bases of the junction unmatched. In germline, CDR1 is LNHDA, CDR2 SQIVND (reference sequence). The CDR3 extends over 16 amino acids. The CDR3 here is CASSLDRASSNTEAFF. The CDR3 nucleotides are TGTGCCAGTAGCCTGGACAGGGCGTCGTCGAACACTGAAGCTTTCTTT. The full variable domain, rest sourced from reference TRBV19 and TRBJ1-1, is DGGITQSPKYLFRKEGQNVTLSCEQNLNHDAMYWYRQDPGQGLRLIYYSQIVNDFQKGDIAEGYSVSREKKESFPLTVTSAQKNPTAFYLCASSLDRASSNTEAFFGQGTRLTVV.

The chain has TRBV18 and TRBJ2-7, with 9 nucleotides matching TRBD1. CDR3 length: 14 residues. The J segment lost 3 bases and the V segment lost 5 bases, leaving 5 bases of the junction unmatched. Per germline, CDR1 KGHSH and CDR2 LQKENI. The DNA of the CDR3 is TGTGCCAGCTCATCCTCGGGACAGGGCTACGAGCAGTACTTC. It encodes CASSSSGQGYEQYF.

The rearrangement joins TRBV5-1 to TRBJ1-2; D might be TRBD1 (6 bases). CDR3 length: 14 amino acids. Trimming removed 3 bases from V and 3 bases from J, with 12 bases in between. Germline V gene data show CDR1 as SGHRS and CDR2 as YFSETQ. The CDR3 coding sequence is TGCGCCAGCAGCTCCGGGGACATTCACTATGGCTACACCTTC. Translated: CASSSGDIHYGYTF.

The chain combines TRBV4-1 with TRBJ2-6; D is perhaps TRBD2 (6 bases). Germline V gives CDR1 MGHRA, CDR2 YSYEKL. V dropped 11 bases and J dropped 0 bases, with 20 bases sitting between them. The CDR3 has 17 residues. CDR3 sequence: CAGGTASTISGANVLTF. The CDR3 nucleotides are TGCGCCGGGGGGACCGCATCAACCATCTCTGGGGCCAACGTCCTGACTTTC.

This clone occurred a few times. This specimen includes other DNA sequences encoding the same CDR3. For the CDR3, the DNA is TGTGCCAGCAGTTACCACGGGAGAATGAACACTGAAGCTTTCTTT. It is translated as CASSYHGRMNTEAFF. The rearrangement links TRBV6-5 to TRBJ1-1; D unclear. V was shortened by 2 bases and J by 0 bases, with 10 bases between the two germline ends. The germline CDR1 and CDR2 sequences are MNHEY and SVGAGI. The CDR3 consists of 15 residues.

The chain combines TRBV19 with TRBJ1-2; 8 nucleotides agree with TRBD1. Germline lookup yields CDR1 LNHDA and CDR2 SQIVND (reference sequence). J gave up 5 bases and V 0 bases, and 2 bases lay outside the gene matches. The CDR3 loop spans 14 amino acids. For the CDR3, the DNA is TGTGCCAGTAGTATAGACCGGACAGGGTATGGCTACACCTTC. It is translated as CASSIDRTGYGYTF. Full variable domain (missing parts from reference TRBV19 and TRBJ1-2): DGGITQSPKYLFRKEGQNVTLSCEQNLNHDAMYWYRQDPGQGLRLIYYSQIVNDFQKGDIAEGYSVSREKKESFPLTVTSAQKNPTAFYLCASSIDRTGYGYTFGSGTRLTVV.

This chain links TRBV30 with TRBJ2-2; maybe TRBD1 (6 bases). The CDR3 is made up of 14 amino acids. V gave up 8 bases and J gave up 4 bases, with 17 bases separating them. Germline CDR1 GTSNPN, CDR2 SVGIG (reference sequence). CDR3 in DNA: TGTGCCCGGGACAAGGGGCTAGGCACCGGGGAGCTGTTTTTT. Translation: CARDKGLGTGELFF.

This clone was picked up one time. This rearrangement joins TRBV5-1 to TRBJ1-4; 7 bases line up with TRBD1. The V segment lost 5 bases and the J segment 4 bases; nucleotides outside the gene matches: 5. CDR3 length: 14 residues. From germline, CDR1 is SGHRS and CDR2 YFSETQ. For the CDR3, the DNA is TGCGCCAGCAGTACGACAGGGATTAATGAAAAACTGTTTTTT. Translating gives CASSTTGINEKLFF.

The gene calls are TRBV5-1 and TRBJ2-3, with 9 bases that match TRBD2. V was clipped by 7 bases and J by 1 base; unmatched bases: 1. This CDR3 has 13 amino acids. Germline V gene data show CDR1 as SGHRS and CDR2 as YFSETQ. The CDR3 sequence: CASRTSGTDTQYF. In nucleotides, the CDR3 is TGCGCCAGCCGGACTAGCGGCACAGATACGCAGTATTTT.